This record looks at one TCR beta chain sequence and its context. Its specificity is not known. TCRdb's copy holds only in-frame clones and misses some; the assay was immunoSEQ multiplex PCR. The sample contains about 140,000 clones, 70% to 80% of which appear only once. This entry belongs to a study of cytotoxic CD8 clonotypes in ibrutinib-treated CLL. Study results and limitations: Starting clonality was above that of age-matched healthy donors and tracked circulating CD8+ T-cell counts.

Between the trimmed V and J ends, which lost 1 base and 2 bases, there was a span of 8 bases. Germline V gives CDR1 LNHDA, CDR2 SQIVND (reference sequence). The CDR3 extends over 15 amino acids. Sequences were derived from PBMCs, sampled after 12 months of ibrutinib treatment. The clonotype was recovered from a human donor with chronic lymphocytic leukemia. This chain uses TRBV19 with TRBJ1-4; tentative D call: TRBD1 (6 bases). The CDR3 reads CASSIGGGTNEKLFF. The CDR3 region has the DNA TGTGCCAGTAGTATAGGCGGGGGCACTAATGAAAAACTGTTTTTT.